This entry concerns a single TCR beta chain. Its cognate antigen is unknown. This sample is drawn from a study of PD-L1 blockade in urothelial cancer. Study context: Samples of blood were analyzed 3 weeks (second dose) and 6 weeks after treatment start. Blood samples had a median of approximately 150,000 T cells, 80,000 to 85,000 unique TCRs, and clonality roughly 0.073. Study-level findings and limits: Having blood TCR clonality under the median before treatment predicted better survival.

Germline V gene lookup returns CDR1 SGHNT and CDR2 YYREEE (reference sequence). The ends were cut back, 1 base at V and 4 bases at J, with 11 bases in the middle. The CDR3 consists of 14 residues. Generated by immunoSEQ multiplex PCR, the TCRdb table keeps only in-frame clones and is missing some. The sample has some 120,000 clones, about 81% seen once; the top ten hold roughly 3.2%. The time point is: pretreatment peripheral blood. V and J are TRBV5-4 and TRBJ1-2; possible D gene TRBD1, 6 bases. The receptor was isolated from a man in his fifties with urothelial cancer. The sample here was PBMCs, taken around atezolizumab (anti-PD-L1) treatment. The CDR3 DNA is TGTGCCAGCAGCTTGCAGGGGATCGTCTATGGCTACACCTTC. This sequence encodes CASSLQGIVYGYTF.